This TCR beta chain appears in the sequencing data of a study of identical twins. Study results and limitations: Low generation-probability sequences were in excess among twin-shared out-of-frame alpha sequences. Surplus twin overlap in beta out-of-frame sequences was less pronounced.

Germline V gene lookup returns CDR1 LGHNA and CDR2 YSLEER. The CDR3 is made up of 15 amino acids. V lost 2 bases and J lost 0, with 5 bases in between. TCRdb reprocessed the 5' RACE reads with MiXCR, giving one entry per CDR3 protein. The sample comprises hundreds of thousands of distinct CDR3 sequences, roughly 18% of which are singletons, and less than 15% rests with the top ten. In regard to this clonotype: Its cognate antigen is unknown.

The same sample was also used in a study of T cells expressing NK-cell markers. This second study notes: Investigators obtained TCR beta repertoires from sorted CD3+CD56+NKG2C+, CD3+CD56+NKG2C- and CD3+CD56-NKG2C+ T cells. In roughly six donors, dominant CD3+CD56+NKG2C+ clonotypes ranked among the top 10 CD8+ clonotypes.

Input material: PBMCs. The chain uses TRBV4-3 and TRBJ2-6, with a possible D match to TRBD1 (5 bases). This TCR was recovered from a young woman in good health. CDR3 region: CASSQQGSGANVLTF. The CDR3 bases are TGCGCCAGCAGCCAACAGGGCTCTGGGGCCAACGTCCTGACTTTC.